This T cell receptor beta chain was captured in a study of response to subunit inactivated influenza vaccine. Study-wide results and limits: Authors proposed each seasonal influenza vaccination draws in few new T cells.

The CDR3 is made up of 15 amino acids. CDR1 is LGHDT, CDR2 YNNKEL, per germline (reference sequence). V lost 4 bases to trimming and J lost 4 bases, with 16 bases between them. About this clonotype itself: Its antigen is currently unknown.

One entry per CDR3 protein results from TCRdb running MiXCR on the RT-PCR reads. The sample consists of about 310,000 distinct CDR3 sequences, about 20% of them appearing once. Sequenced material: PBMCs from blood, taken 21 months after vaccination. The clonotype was recovered from a man aged 45 to 75 who received an inactivated influenza vaccine. This chain uses TRBV3-1 with TRBJ2-5; tentatively, D is TRBD2 (6 bases). The chain's CDR3 is CASSPGGLGRETQYF. The CDR3, as DNA: TGTGCCAGCAGCCCCGGAGGGTTGGGGCGAGAGACCCAGTACTTC.